The T cell receptor (beta chain) under discussion was sequenced for a study of blood T cell repertoires in COVID-19. Study overall: The United States, Italy and Spain supplied acute and convalescent COVID-19 samples.

Trimming stripped 0 bases from V and 1 base from J, with 8 bases between. CDR1 is SGHRS, CDR2 YFSETQ, per germline. This CDR3 region has 14 residues. Authors' processing steps: Quantification of nucleated cells was approximated via reference gene primer amplification. Data came from immunoSEQ multiplex PCR; TCRdb stores just in-frame clones and leaves some out. That table furnishes V, J and clone size, whereas the DNA furnished D and trimming. This sample has 150,000 or so clones, with about 85% found just once. The receptor's source is a human donor in a cohort sampled during active COVID-19. The gene calls are TRBV5-1 and TRBJ2-7; no clear D. The sequencing sample was made of peripheral blood. The DNA of the CDR3 is TGCGCCAGCAGCTTGGATCCGAGTTCCTACGAGCAGTACTTC. Translation: CASSLDPSSYEQYF.